Below, 22 T cell receptor beta chains from the same sample are listed, as sequenced in a study of T cells in localized non-small cell lung cancer. This table comes from immunoSEQ multiplex PCR, and its TCRdb copy is limited to in-frame clones, with some not included. The sample includes about 20,000 clones, over 70% of them seen just once. Sequenced material: PBMCs, taken before any cancer treatment. The receptors derive from a man aged 35-75 years with stage II squamous cell lung carcinoma.

This chain uses TRBV10-3 with TRBJ2-1; D perhaps matches TRBD1 (8 bases). The length of the CDR3 is 15 residues. Germline values: CDR1 ENHRY, CDR2 SYGVKD. V was pared by 4 bases and J by 2 bases, with 12 bases between. The CDR3 DNA follows: TGTGCCATCAGTGCACAGGGGGGGACCTACAATGAGCAGTTCTTC. Encoded protein: CAISAQGGTYNEQFF.

This clone was seen just once. V gene TRBV27 combines with J gene TRBJ2-3, with 12 bases matching TRBD2. Trimming removed 2 bases from V and 0 bases from J; junction bases left unmatched: 9. In germline, CDR1 is MNHEY, CDR2 SMNVEV (reference sequence). The CDR3 is made up of 19 amino acids. CDR3 amino acids: CASSLRSPTSGGSTDTQYF. DNA for the CDR3: TGTGCCAGCAGTTTAAGGTCCCCGACTAGCGGGGGTAGCACAGATACGCAGTATTTT.

This chain connects TRBV5-6 to TRBJ2-1; possibly TRBD1 for D (6 bases). V was shortened by 0 bases and J by 5 bases, with 12 bases between the two germline ends. Germline CDR1 SGHDT, CDR2 YYEEEE. CDR3 length: 15 amino acids. The CDR3: CASSLEQGRNNEQFF. The CDR3 DNA follows: TGTGCCAGCAGCTTGGAACAGGGTCGGAACAATGAGCAGTTCTTC.

Relative to its sample, this clone is medium-sized. The genes are TRBV30 and TRBJ2-1; D is undetermined. This CDR3 contains 12 residues. V lost 5 bases to trimming and J lost 4 bases, with 9 bases between them. Looked up from germline, CDR1 is GTSNPN and CDR2 is SVGIG (reference sequence). CDR3 DNA sequence: TGTGCCTGGGGTCCCTCTTACAATGAGCAGTTCTTC. Translating gives CAWGPSYNEQFF. Together with reference TRBV30 and TRBJ2-1, the CDR3 gives the full variable domain: SQTIHQWPATLVQPVGSPLSLECTVEGTSNPNLYWYRQAAGRGLQLLFYSVGIGQISSEVPQNLSASRPQDRQFILSSKKLLLSDSGFYLCAWGPSYNEQFFGPGTRLTVL.

The rearrangement links TRBV27 to TRBJ2-6; 7 bases match TRBD1. The CDR3 covers 17 residues. V was clipped by 3 bases and J by 2 bases; unmatched bases: 7. Germline V gene sequence: CDR1 MNHEY, CDR2 SMNVEV (reference sequence). The DNA for the CDR3 is TGTGCCAGCAGTTTGATAGGGGGCCGGGCTGGGGCCAACGTCCTGACTTTC. The encoded protein is CASSLIGGRAGANVLTF. Combining the CDR3 with reference TRBV27 and TRBJ2-6 gives the whole variable domain EAQVTQNPRYLITVTGKKLTVTCSQNMNHEYMSWYRQDPGLGLRQIYYSMNVEVTDKGDVPEGYKVSRKEKRNFPLILESPSPNQTSLYFCASSLIGGRAGANVLTFGAGSRLTVL.

The J gene is TRBJ2-1, the V gene TRBV2; no clear D gene. Trimming cost V 4 bases and J 5 bases, with 3 bases left between them. The CDR3 loop spans 11 amino acids. Germline CDR1 is SNHLY and CDR2 is FYNNEI. The chain's CDR3 is CASSVNNEQFF. In DNA, the CDR3 is TGTGCCAGCAGTGTTAACAATGAGCAGTTCTTC.

This clone was seen a handful of times. The chain links TRBV5-1 to TRBJ2-7, with D perhaps matching TRBD1 (6 bases). CDR3 length: 16 amino acids. Germline assignment: CDR1 SGHRS and CDR2 YFSETQ. The V and J ends lost 4 bases and 2 bases respectively, with 19 bases between them. The CDR3 sequence is CASSVKTRTETYEQYF. CDR3 nucleotide sequence: TGCGCCAGCAGCGTGAAGACCCGGACAGAAACCTACGAGCAGTACTTC.

The V call is TRBV2, the J call TRBJ1-5; 7 bases are a match to TRBD1. Germline CDR1 and CDR2: SNHLY and FYNNEI. V was clipped by 7 bases and J by 0 bases; unmatched bases: 6. The CDR3 covers 15 residues. The CDR3 spells CASKSGQISNQPQHF. The CDR3 nucleotides are TGTGCCAGCAAATCGGGACAGATTAGCAATCAGCCCCAGCATTTT.

V is TRBV19 and J is TRBJ2-6; D is uncertain. Looked up from germline, CDR1 is LNHDA and CDR2 is SQIVND (reference sequence). V shed 8 bases and J shed 2 bases, with 7 bases lying between them. CDR3 size: 13 residues. DNA of the CDR3: TGTGCCAGTCAGAGCGCTGGGGCCAACGTCCTGACTTTC. It is translated as CASQSAGANVLTF.

The chain has TRBV7-9 and TRBJ1-2; D ambiguous. Trimming took off 4 bases at V and 5 bases at J, with 11 bases between the two ends. This CDR3 comprises 13 residues. Germline lookup yields CDR1 SEHNR and CDR2 FQNEAQ (reference sequence). CDR3 sequence (DNA): TGTGCCAGCAGCTCTAGGGTGGGATATGGCTACACCTTC. Its protein is CASSSRVGYGYTF.

This clone was seen more than once but under ten times. Germline and junction disagree at one end, which may indicate a read error. The chain joins TRBV2 to TRBJ2-5; 10 positions agree with TRBD2. The CDR3 is made up of 13 amino acids. Germline-derived CDR1 and CDR2 are SNHLY and FYNNEI. The CDR3 sequence is CASSGTSGEAQYF. The CDR3 DNA reads as TGTGCCAGCAGTGGGACTAGCGGAGAGGCCCAGTACTTC.

The chain couples TRBV2 to TRBJ1-6; no firm D call. Germline V gene data show CDR1 as SNHLY and CDR2 as FYNNEI. The CDR3 consists of 16 residues. V was clipped by 7 bases and J by 8 bases, with 21 bases between them. The CDR3 bases are TGTGCCAGCATCCAAAGGGTCCAGAGTTTACATTCACCCCTCCACTTT. Translating gives CASIQRVQSLHSPLHF. Using reference TRBV2 and TRBJ1-6 for the parts outside the CDR3, the full variable domain is EPEVTQTPSHQVTQMGQEVILRCVPISNHLYFYWYRQILGQKVEFLVSFYNNEISEKSEIFDDQFSVERPDGSNFTLKIRSTKLEDSAMYFCASIQRVQSLHSPLHFGNGTRLTVT.

The rearrangement joins TRBV11-3 to TRBJ2-1; D perhaps matches TRBD2 (5 bases). Germline V lookup: CDR1 SGHNT, CDR2 YENEEA. The germline V and J ends were trimmed by 1 base and 7 bases, with 20 bases remaining between them. CDR3 size: 17 residues. The CDR3 region is CASSLVTSGWSWNEQFF. The CDR3, as DNA: TGTGCCAGCAGCTTAGTAACCTCGGGGTGGTCGTGGAATGAGCAGTTCTTC.

Remarks on this clone: Germline and junction disagree at one end, which may indicate a read error. The CDR3 coding sequence is TGCAGTGCTAGTGACTTATGGGGGCGGGTCTTT. Protein: CSASDLWGRVF. The chain combines TRBV20-1 with TRBJ1-1, with D possibly matching TRBD1 (6 bases). Germline CDR1 reads DFQATT; CDR2 reads SNEGSKA (reference sequence). CDR3 size: 11 residues.

The J gene is TRBJ1-1, the V gene TRBV10-3, with D unresolved. This CDR3 contains 16 residues. V was cut by 2 bases and J by 1 base, with 14 bases left in between. Per germline, CDR1 ENHRY and CDR2 SYGVKD. The CDR3 spells CAISESSQFANTEAFF. CDR3 nucleotides: TGTGCCATCAGTGAGAGTTCGCAGTTTGCGAACACTGAAGCTTTCTTT.

J is TRBJ2-5 and V is TRBV27; 13 nucleotides line up with TRBD2. The CDR3 totals 16 residues. The germline V gene has CDR1 MNHEY and CDR2 SMNVEV (reference sequence). Trimming at V came to 4 bases and at J to 7 bases, leaving 9 bases not matched to a gene. The chain's CDR3 is CASSSRLAGGFSTQYF. The CDR3, as DNA: TGTGCCAGCAGTTCGCGACTAGCGGGAGGTTTTTCGACCCAGTACTTC.

This chain links TRBV11-2 with TRBJ2-4; possibly TRBD2 for D (6 bases). Germline CDR1 reads SGHAT; CDR2 reads FQNNGV. Trimming pared 8 bases from V and 4 bases from J, leaving 15 bases between. This CDR3 has 14 residues. CDR3 protein: CASGQERVKNIQYF. The CDR3 DNA sequence: TGTGCCAGCGGCCAGGAGCGGGTGAAAAACATTCAGTACTTC.

The J gene is TRBJ2-1, the V gene TRBV5-1, with a tentative D call TRBD2 (7 bases). The germline V and J ends were trimmed by 4 bases and 8 bases, with 16 bases remaining between them. Germline V gene data show CDR1 as SGHRS and CDR2 as YFSETQ. This CDR3 is 14 amino acids long. The CDR3 reads CASSPQGGRDEQFF. The CDR3 DNA follows: TGCGCCAGCAGCCCCCAAGGGGGGAGGGATGAGCAGTTCTTC.

The chain has TRBV7-9 and TRBJ2-5; D not certain. The CDR3 consists of 11 residues. Trimming shortened V by 5 bases and J by 4 bases, and 5 bases separated the two germline ends. Per germline, CDR1 SEHNR and CDR2 FQNEAQ (reference sequence). CDR3 amino acids: CASSHGETQYF. Here the CDR3 DNA reads TGTGCCAGCAGCCACGGAGAGACCCAGTACTTC.

This clone turned up a few times. The chain links TRBV19 to TRBJ2-5, with D possibly being TRBD1 (6 bases). This CDR3 region has 14 residues. Trimming pared 3 bases from V and 7 bases from J, leaving 15 bases between. Per germline, CDR1 LNHDA and CDR2 SQIVND (reference sequence). DNA for the CDR3: TGTGCCAGTAGTATCAGGGGTTATAGTGCGACCCAGTACTTC. Amino acid sequence: CASSIRGYSATQYF.

This chain joins TRBV9 and TRBJ2-7; no firm D call. Trimming cost V 4 bases and J 6 bases, with 14 bases left between them. This CDR3 has 13 residues. The V gene's germline CDR1 is SGDLS and CDR2 YYNGEE. This CDR3 reads CASSSLGFGEQYF. In DNA, the CDR3 is TGTGCCAGCAGCAGTTTAGGGTTCGGCGAGCAGTACTTC.

For the CDR3, the DNA is TGTGCCAGCAGCTGGGGGGTCGAGACCCAGTACTTC. As protein: CASSWGVETQYF. The rearrangement links TRBV5-6 to TRBJ2-5; the D gene is possibly TRBD2 (6 bases). The CDR3 spans 12 residues. Trimming took 3 bases from V and 5 from J, leaving 8 bases between them. The germline V gene has CDR1 SGHDT and CDR2 YYEEEE. The full variable domain, in which reference TRBV5-6 and TRBJ2-5 provide the parts outside the CDR3, is DAGVTQSPTHLIKTRGQQVTLRCSPKSGHDTVSWYQQALGQGPQFIFQYYEEEERQRGNFPDRFSGHQFPNYSSELNVNALLLGDSALYLCASSWGVETQYFGPGTRLLVL.